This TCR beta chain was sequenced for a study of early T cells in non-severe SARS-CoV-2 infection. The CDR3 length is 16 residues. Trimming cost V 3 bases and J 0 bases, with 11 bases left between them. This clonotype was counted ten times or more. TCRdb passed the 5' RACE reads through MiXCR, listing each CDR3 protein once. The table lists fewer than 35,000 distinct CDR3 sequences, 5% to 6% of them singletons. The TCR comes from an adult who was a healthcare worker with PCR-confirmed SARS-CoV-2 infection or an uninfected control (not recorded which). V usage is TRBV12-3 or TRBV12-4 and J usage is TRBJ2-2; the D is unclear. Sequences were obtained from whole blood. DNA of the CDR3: TGTGCCAGCAGTTTTCGTAGCCGGTCGAACACCGGGGAGCTGTTTTTT. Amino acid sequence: CASSFRSRSNTGELFF.